What follows are 3 T cell receptor beta chains derived from one specimen sequenced in a study of Graves' ophthalmopathy and Graves' hyperthyroidism. Researchers took RNA transcripts and amplified TCR beta CDR3 regions from them. HTBI primers served in a first-round RT-PCR, which a second-round multiplex PCR followed. TCRdb re-analysed the multiplex PCR reads in MiXCR, keeping a single row per CDR3 protein. This table holds hundreds of thousands of distinct CDR3 sequences, more than 40% found once. Sequences were obtained from peripheral blood. The receptors come from an adult man with Graves' ophthalmopathy.

V gene TRBV20-1 combines with J gene TRBJ2-7; the D gene is possibly TRBD2 (6 bases). Trimming took 3 bases from V and 7 from J, leaving 19 bases between them. The CDR3 spans 14 residues. The germline V gene has CDR1 DFQATT and CDR2 SNEGSKA (reference sequence). In DNA form, the CDR3 reads TGCAGTGCTAGTGGTTTGGGACTCCGTCGGGAGCAGTACTTC. Translating gives CSASGLGLRREQYF.

The chain is built from TRBV10-3 and TRBJ2-3; 8 positions match TRBD1. V trimming: 4 bases; J trimming: 1 base; junction bases outside the gene matches: 4. This CDR3 has 15 residues. Germline values: CDR1 ENHRY, CDR2 SYGVKD. The CDR3 spells CAISGRGQGTDTQYF. The CDR3 coding sequence is TGTGCCATCAGTGGGAGGGGACAGGGCACAGATACGCAGTATTTT.

This clonotype showed up many times. This chain uses TRBV7-2 with TRBJ1-6; no clear D. The CDR3 runs 15 residues. Trimming took off 5 bases at V and 11 bases at J, with 19 bases between the two ends. CDR1 is SGHTA, CDR2 FQGNSA, per germline. This CDR3 is CASSNSGLTVTPLHF. The DNA for the CDR3 is TGTGCCAGCAGCAATTCAGGCCTCACAGTGACACCCCTCCACTTT. Full variable domain (missing parts from reference TRBV7-2 and TRBJ1-6): GAGVSQSPSNKVTEKGKDVELRCDPISGHTALYWYRQSLGQGLEFLIYFQGNSAPDKSGLPSDRFSAERTGGSVSTLTIQRTQQEDSAVYLCASSNSGLTVTPLHFGNGTRLTVT.